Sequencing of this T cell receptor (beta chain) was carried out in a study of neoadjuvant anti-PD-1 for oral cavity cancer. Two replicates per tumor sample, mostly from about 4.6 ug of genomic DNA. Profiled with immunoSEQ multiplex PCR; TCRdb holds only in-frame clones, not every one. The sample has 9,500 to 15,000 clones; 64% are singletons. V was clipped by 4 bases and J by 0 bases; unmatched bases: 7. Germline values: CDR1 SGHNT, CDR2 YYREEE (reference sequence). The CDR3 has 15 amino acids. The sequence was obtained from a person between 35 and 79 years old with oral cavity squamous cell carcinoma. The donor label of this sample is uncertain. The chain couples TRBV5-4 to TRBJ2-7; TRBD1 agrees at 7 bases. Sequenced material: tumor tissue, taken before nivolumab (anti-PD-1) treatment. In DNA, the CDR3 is TGTGCCAGCAGCCCATCGGCAGGGGGCTCCTACGAGCAGTACTTC. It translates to CASSPSAGGSYEQYF.